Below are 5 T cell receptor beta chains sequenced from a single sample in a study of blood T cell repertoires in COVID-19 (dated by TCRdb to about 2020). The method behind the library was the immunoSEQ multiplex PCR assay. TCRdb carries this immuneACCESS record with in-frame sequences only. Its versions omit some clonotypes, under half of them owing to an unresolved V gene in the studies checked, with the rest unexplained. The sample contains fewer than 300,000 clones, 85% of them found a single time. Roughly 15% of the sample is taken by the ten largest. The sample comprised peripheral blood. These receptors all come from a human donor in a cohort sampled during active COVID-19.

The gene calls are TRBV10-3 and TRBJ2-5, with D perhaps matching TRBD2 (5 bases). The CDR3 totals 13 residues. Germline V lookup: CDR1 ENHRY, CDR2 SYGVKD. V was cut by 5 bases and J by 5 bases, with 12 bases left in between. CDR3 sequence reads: CAISSLEDETQYF. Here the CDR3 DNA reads TGTGCCATCAGTTCGCTGGAGGACGAGACCCAGTACTTC.

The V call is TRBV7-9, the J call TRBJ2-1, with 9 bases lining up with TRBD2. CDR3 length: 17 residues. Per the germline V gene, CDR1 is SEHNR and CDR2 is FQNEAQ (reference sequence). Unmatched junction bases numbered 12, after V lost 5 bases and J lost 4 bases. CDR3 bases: TGTGCCAGCAGCCGCACCACTAGCGGGCTATCTTACAATGAGCAGTTCTTC. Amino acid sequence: CASSRTTSGLSYNEQFF.

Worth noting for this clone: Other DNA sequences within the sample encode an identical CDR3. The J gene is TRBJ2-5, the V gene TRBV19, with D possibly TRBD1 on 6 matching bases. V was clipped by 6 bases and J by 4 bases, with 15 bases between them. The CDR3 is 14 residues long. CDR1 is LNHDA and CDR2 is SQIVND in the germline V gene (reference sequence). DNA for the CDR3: TGTGCCAGTAGCACACAGGGTGAAGGAGAGACCCAGTACTTC. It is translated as CASSTQGEGETQYF.

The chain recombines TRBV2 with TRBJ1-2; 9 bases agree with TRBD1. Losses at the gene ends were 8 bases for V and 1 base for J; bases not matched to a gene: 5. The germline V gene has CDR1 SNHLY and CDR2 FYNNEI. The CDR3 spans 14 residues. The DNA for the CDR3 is TGTGCCAGCGCACAGGGGGCGAATAACTATGGCTACACCTTC. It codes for CASAQGANNYGYTF.

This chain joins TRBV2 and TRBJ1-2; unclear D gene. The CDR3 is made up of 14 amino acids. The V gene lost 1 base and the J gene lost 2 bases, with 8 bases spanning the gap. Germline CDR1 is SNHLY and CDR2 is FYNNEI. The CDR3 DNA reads TGTGCCAGCAGTGAAGAGGCGGGCAACTATGGCTACACCTTC. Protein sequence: CASSEEAGNYGYTF.